This TCR beta chain was sequenced for a study of shared clonotypes between healthy human individuals. Study-level background: The study drew on a couple of women and a few men aged 18 to 49 as donors. Study conclusions and caveats: What limited the represented genetic and exposure-history diversity was the small number of donors.

In the original workflow: ImmunoSEQ output held junction-only sequences without quality scores, so filtering differed. The protocol was immunoSEQ multiplex PCR, while the TCRdb copy is restricted to in-frame clones and leaves out a portion. The DNA gave D and trimming, while V, J and clone size come from that table. The sample holds roughly 2.1 million clones, roughly 91% seen once. A remark on this clone: What it binds is unknown.

Naive CD8 cells lacked CD45RO and underwent positive selection for CCR7, leaving out terminally differentiated effector memory CD45RA+ cells. Those who donated, Caucasian adults without exception, all lived in Nashville, Tennessee. CDR3 size: 14 residues. Trimming cost V 5 bases and J 5 bases, with 15 bases left between them. Germline V gene sequence: CDR1 SGHVS, CDR2 FNYEAQ. Source material: naive CD8+ T cells from PBMCs. This rearrangement joins TRBV7-6 to TRBJ2-5, with D tentatively TRBD2 (6 bases). The receptor was derived from a man aged 18 to 29 in good health. Some clones in this sample may be carry-over from other donors' samples. The CDR3, as DNA: TGTGCCAGCAGCCCCCGGAGGGCCAGGGAGACCCAGTACTTC. It is translated as CASSPRRARETQYF. Using reference TRBV7-6 and TRBJ2-5 for the parts outside the CDR3, the full variable domain is GAGVSQSPRYKVTKRGQDVALRCDPISGHVSLYWYRQALGQGPEFLTYFNYEAQQDKSGLPNDRFSAERPEGSISTLTIQRTEQRDSAMYRCASSPRRARETQYFGPGTRLLVL.